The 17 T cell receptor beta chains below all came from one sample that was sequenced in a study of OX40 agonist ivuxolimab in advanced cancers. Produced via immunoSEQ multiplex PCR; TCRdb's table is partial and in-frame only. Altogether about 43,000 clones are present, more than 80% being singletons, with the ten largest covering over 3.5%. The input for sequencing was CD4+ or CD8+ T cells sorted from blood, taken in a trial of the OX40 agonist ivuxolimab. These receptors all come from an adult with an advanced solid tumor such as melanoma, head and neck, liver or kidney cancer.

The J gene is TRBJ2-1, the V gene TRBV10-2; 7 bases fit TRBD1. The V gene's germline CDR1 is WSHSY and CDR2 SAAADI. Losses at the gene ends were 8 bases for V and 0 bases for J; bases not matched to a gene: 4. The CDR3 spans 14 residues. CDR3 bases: TGCGCCAGCTGTAGGGACAGCTCCTACAATGAGCAGTTCTTC. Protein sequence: CASCRDSSYNEQFF.

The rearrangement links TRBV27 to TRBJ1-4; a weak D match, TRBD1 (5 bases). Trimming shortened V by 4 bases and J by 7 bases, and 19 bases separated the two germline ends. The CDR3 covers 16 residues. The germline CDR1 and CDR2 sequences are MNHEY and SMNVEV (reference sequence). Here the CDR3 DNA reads TGTGCCAGCAGTTCTCATCCGGGGAGGGGAGGTGAAAAACTGTTTTTT. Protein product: CASSSHPGRGGEKLFF.

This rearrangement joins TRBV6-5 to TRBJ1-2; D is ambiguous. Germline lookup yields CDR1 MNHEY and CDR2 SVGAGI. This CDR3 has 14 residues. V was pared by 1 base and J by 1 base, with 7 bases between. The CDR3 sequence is CASSYFPLNYGYTF. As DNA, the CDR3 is TGTGCCAGCAGTTACTTTCCGCTTAACTATGGCTACACCTTC.

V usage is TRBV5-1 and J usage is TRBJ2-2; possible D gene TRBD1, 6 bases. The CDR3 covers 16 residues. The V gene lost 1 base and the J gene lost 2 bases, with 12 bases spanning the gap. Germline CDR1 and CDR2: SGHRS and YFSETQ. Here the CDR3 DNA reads TGCGCCAGCAGCTTGACAGGACAGACCAACACCGGGGAGCTGTTTTTT. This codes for CASSLTGQTNTGELFF.

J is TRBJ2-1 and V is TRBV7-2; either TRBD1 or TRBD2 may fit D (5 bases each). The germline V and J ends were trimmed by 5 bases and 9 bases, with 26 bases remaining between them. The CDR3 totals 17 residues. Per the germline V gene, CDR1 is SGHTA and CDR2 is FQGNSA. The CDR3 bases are TGTGCCAGCAGCCCCCGGGGCGGCTCCTCGAGCGCGGGTGAGCAGTTCTTC. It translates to CASSPRGGSSSAGEQFF.

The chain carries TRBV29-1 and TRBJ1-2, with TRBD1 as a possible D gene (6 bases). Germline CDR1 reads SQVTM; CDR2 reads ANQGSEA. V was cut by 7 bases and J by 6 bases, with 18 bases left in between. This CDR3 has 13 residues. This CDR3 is CSANREEANGYTF. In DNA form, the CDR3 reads TGCAGCGCTAACAGGGAGGAAGCCAATGGCTACACCTTC.

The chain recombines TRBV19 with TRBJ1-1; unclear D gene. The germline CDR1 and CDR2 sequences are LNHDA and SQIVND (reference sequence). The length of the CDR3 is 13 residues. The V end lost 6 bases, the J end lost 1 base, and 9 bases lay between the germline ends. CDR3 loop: CASSTETNTEAFF. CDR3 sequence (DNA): TGTGCCAGTAGCACTGAGACGAACACTGAAGCTTTCTTT.

The CDR3 sequence is CASSLADRPLHF. The DNA for the CDR3 is TGTGCCAGCAGCTTAGCCGACCGTCCCCTCCACTTT. The gene calls are TRBV11-1 and TRBJ1-6, with D unclear. CDR1 and CDR2 from the germline V gene are SGHAT and FQDESV (reference sequence). This CDR3 is built from 12 residues. V was cut by 0 bases and J by 13 bases, with 7 bases left in between. Complete variable domain (other parts from reference TRBV11-1 and TRBJ1-6): EAEVAQSPRYKITEKSQAVAFWCDPISGHATLYWYRQILGQGPELLVQFQDESVVDDSQLPKDRFSAERLKGVDSTLKIQPAELGDSAMYLCASSLADRPLHFGNGTRLTVT.

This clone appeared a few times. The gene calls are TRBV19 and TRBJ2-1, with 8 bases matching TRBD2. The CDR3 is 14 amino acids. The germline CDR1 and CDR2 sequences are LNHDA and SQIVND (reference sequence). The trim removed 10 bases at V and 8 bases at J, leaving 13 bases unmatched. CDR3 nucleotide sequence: TGTGCCACCCAACGGGGGGGGAATAATTATGAGCAGTTCTTC. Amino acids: CATQRGGNNYEQFF.

Here the CDR3 reads CASSFGGTGELFF. The CDR3 region has the DNA TGTGCCAGCAGCTTTGGGGGCACCGGGGAGCTGTTTTTT. The chain has TRBV7-6 and TRBJ2-2; tentatively, D is TRBD1 or TRBD2 (5 bases each). Germline CDR1 is SGHVS and CDR2 is FNYEAQ. This CDR3 spans 13 amino acids. The germline V and J ends were trimmed by 3 bases and 4 bases, with 6 bases remaining between them.

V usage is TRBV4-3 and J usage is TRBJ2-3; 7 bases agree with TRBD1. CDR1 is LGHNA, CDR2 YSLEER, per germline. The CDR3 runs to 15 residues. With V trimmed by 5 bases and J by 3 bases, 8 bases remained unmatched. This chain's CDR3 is CASSKTGLDTDTQYF. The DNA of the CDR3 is TGCGCCAGCAGCAAGACAGGGTTAGATACAGATACGCAGTATTTT.

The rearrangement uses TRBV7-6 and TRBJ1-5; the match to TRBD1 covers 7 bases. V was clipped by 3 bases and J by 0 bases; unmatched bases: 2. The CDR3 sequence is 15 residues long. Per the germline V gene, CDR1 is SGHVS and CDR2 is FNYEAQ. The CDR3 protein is CASSLGQYSNQPQHF. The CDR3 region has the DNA TGTGCCAGCAGCTTGGGACAGTATAGCAATCAGCCCCAGCATTTT.

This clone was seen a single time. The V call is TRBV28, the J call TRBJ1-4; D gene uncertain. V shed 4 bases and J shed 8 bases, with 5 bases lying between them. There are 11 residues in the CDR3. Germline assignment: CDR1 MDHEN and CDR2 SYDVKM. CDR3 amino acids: CASSSPEKLFF. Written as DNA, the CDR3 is TGTGCCAGCAGTTCTCCGGAAAAACTGTTTTTT.

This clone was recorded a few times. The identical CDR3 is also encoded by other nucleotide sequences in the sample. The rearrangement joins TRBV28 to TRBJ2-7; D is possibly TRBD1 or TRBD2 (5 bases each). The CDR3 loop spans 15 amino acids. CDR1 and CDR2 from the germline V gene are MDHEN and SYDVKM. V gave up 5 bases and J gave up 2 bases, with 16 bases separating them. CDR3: CASSPPRVRAYEQYF. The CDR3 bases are TGTGCCAGCAGTCCCCCCAGGGTGAGGGCCTACGAGCAGTACTTC.

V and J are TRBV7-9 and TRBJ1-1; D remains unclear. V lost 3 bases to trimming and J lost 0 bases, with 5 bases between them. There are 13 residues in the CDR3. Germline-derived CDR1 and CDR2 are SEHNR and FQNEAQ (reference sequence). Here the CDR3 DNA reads TGTGCCAGCAGCTTTCGGCTGAACACTGAAGCTTTCTTT. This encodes CASSFRLNTEAFF.

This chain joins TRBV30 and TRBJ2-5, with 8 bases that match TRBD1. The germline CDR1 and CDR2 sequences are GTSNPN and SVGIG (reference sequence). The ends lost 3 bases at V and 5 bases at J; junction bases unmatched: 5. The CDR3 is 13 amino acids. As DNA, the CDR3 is TGTGCCTGGAGGCAGCGACAGGGGGAGACCCAGTACTTC. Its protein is CAWRQRQGETQYF. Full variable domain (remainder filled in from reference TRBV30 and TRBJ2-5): SQTIHQWPATLVQPVGSPLSLECTVEGTSNPNLYWYRQAAGRGLQLLFYSVGIGQISSEVPQNLSASRPQDRQFILSSKKLLLSDSGFYLCAWRQRQGETQYFGPGTRLLVL.

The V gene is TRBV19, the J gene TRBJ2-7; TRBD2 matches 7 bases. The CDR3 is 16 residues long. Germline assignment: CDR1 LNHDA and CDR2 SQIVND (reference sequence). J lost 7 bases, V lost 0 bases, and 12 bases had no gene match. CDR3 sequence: CASSIDGPSGLGEQYF. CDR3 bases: TGTGCCAGTAGTATAGATGGGCCTAGCGGTCTTGGAGAGCAGTACTTC.